These 25 T cell receptor beta chains originate from one sample sequenced in a study of cytomegalovirus exposure and HLA in healthy donors. The primer mix had 60 Vbeta and 13 Jbeta primers. Method: immunoSEQ multiplex PCR; TCRdb's copy keeps in-frame clones and lacks some. The table shows fewer than 150,000 clones, with 70% to 80% occurring only once. Sequencing input: PBMCs. All receptors derive from a man in his forties or fifties in good health and CMV-seropositive.

The V gene is TRBV4-1, the J gene TRBJ1-1; D possibly corresponds to TRBD1 (6 bases). The CDR3 has 12 amino acids. Trimming removed 5 bases from V and 12 bases from J, with 16 bases in between. CDR1 is MGHRA, CDR2 YSYEKL, per germline. In nucleotides, the CDR3 is TGCGCCAGCAGCTCCCCCAGGGGTAATCCTTTCTTT. It specifies CASSSPRGNPFF.

This clone was counted a few times. The gene calls are TRBV6-1 and TRBJ1-5; D not resolved. V lost 2 bases and J lost 6, with 8 bases in between. This CDR3 region has 13 residues. Germline-derived CDR1 and CDR2 are MNHNS and SASEGT. Here the CDR3 DNA reads TGTGCCAGCAGTGAAATAGGGAGTCAGCCCCAGCATTTT. Amino acid sequence: CASSEIGSQPQHF.

The chain recombines TRBV11-2 with TRBJ2-7; 13 nucleotides align to TRBD2. The CDR3 runs to 16 residues. Per the germline V gene, CDR1 is SGHAT and CDR2 is FQNNGV. Trimming took 4 bases from V and 3 from J; bases not matched to a gene: 6. This chain's CDR3 is CASSSGTSGNFYEQYF. For the CDR3, the DNA is TGTGCCAGCAGCTCTGGGACTAGCGGGAACTTCTACGAGCAGTACTTC. Supplemented by reference TRBV11-2 and TRBJ2-7, the full variable domain reads EAGVAQSPRYKIIEKRQSVAFWCNPISGHATLYWYQQILGQGPKLLIQFQNNGVVDDSQLPKDRFSAERLKGVDSTLKIQPAKLEDSAVYLCASSSGTSGNFYEQYFGPGTRLTVT.

This chain connects TRBV9 to TRBJ1-2; D call uncertain. The germline CDR1 and CDR2 sequences are SGDLS and YYNGEE. Trimming removed 0 bases at V and 6 bases at J, with 6 bases between. The CDR3 consists of 12 residues. In DNA, the CDR3 is TGTGCCAGCAGCGTAGTTGTAGATGGCTACACCTTC. Translated: CASSVVVDGYTF.

V is TRBV29-1 and J is TRBJ1-1; D possibly corresponds to TRBD1 (6 bases). V was clipped by 7 bases and J by 5 bases, with 14 bases between them. This CDR3 has 12 amino acids. The germline V gene encodes CDR1 SQVTM and CDR2 ANQGSEA. CDR3 in amino acids: CSGIGGWTEAFF. The CDR3 DNA reads as TGCAGCGGCATAGGGGGTTGGACTGAAGCTTTCTTT.

The chain carries TRBV4-2 and TRBJ1-5; a weak D match, TRBD1 (5 bases). Trimming shortened V by 0 bases and J by 0 bases, and 9 bases separated the two germline ends. The CDR3 covers 16 residues. Germline V gives CDR1 LGHNA, CDR2 YNFKEQ. This CDR3 is CASSQDTGFSNQPQHF. The CDR3 bases are TGTGCCAGCAGCCAAGATACAGGTTTTAGCAATCAGCCCCAGCATTTT.

The CDR3 DNA sequence: TGTGCCAGCAGCACTTCGACAGGGGGAGGTGGCTACACCTTC. Translated: CASSTSTGGGGYTF. The chain is built from TRBV7-2 and TRBJ1-2, with TRBD1 matching over 9 bases. The CDR3 covers 14 residues. In germline, CDR1 is SGHTA, CDR2 FQGNSA. The V segment lost 5 bases and the J segment 7 bases; nucleotides outside the gene matches: 8.

This chain uses TRBV7-2 with TRBJ2-7; 7 positions agree with TRBD1. Trimming took 4 bases from V and 1 from J; bases not matched to a gene: 4. Germline V CDR1 and CDR2: SGHTA, FQGNSA. The CDR3 runs to 14 residues. The DNA of the CDR3 is TGTGCCAGCAGCTCCCCAGGGGGATCCTACGAGCAGTACTTC. Its protein product is CASSSPGGSYEQYF.

This chain connects TRBV2 to TRBJ2-5, with 8 bases lining up with TRBD2. After removal of 8 bases from V and 5 bases from J, the junction contained 7 bases not matched to a gene. This CDR3 region has 13 residues. Germline V lookup: CDR1 SNHLY, CDR2 FYNNEI. In DNA form, the CDR3 reads TGTGCCAGCTCCCAACGGGAGGGTGAGACCCAGTACTTC. It codes for CASSQREGETQYF.

The chain has TRBV15 and TRBJ2-7, with 9 bases identical to TRBD2. Trimming took 3 bases from V and 0 from J; bases not matched to a gene: 3. Germline V gene lookup returns CDR1 LNHNV and CDR2 YYDKDF (reference sequence). The CDR3 runs 15 residues. The CDR3 nucleotides read TGTGCCACCAGCAGTCCTAGCGGGGCCTCCTACGAGCAGTACTTC. As protein: CATSSPSGASYEQYF.

The rearrangement links TRBV5-1 to TRBJ2-7; maybe TRBD2 (6 bases). V was cut by 1 base and J by 5 bases, with 13 bases left in between. The CDR3 is made up of 14 amino acids. Germline V gene sequence: CDR1 SGHRS, CDR2 YFSETQ. This CDR3 reads CASSLPGERDEQYF. CDR3 coding DNA: TGCGCCAGCAGCTTGCCGGGGGAAAGAGACGAGCAGTACTTC.

V is TRBV5-1 and J is TRBJ2-7; D uncertain. Germline V lookup: CDR1 SGHRS, CDR2 YFSETQ. Trimming took off 1 base at V and 0 bases at J, with 11 bases between the two ends. The CDR3 has 15 residues. The CDR3 region is CASSLSGLRSYEQYF. CDR3 in DNA: TGCGCCAGCAGCTTGTCCGGTCTCCGCTCCTACGAGCAGTACTTC.

This rearrangement joins TRBV19 to TRBJ2-6, with D perhaps TRBD2 (6 bases). The germline CDR1 and CDR2 sequences are LNHDA and SQIVND (reference sequence). The germline V and J ends were trimmed by 4 bases and 1 base, with 11 bases remaining between them. The CDR3 runs 16 residues. Here the CDR3 DNA reads TGTGCCAGTAGTAAGGGACTGACATCTGGGGCCAACGTCCTGACTTTC. Its protein is CASSKGLTSGANVLTF.

The chain combines TRBV5-3 with TRBJ2-7; 8 bases line up with TRBD1. TRBV5-3 counts as an open reading frame of uncertain function. The trim removed 0 bases at V and 3 bases at J, leaving 8 bases unmatched. The CDR3 extends over 16 amino acids. The CDR3 reads CARSLGQGANYYEQYF. In nucleotides, the CDR3 is TGTGCCAGAAGCTTGGGGCAGGGGGCTAACTACTACGAGCAGTACTTC.

This chain uses TRBV5-6 with TRBJ2-5, with 7 positions matching TRBD2. The CDR3 runs to 15 residues. Germline lookup yields CDR1 SGHDT and CDR2 YYEEEE. With V trimmed by 0 bases and J by 5 bases, 7 bases remained unmatched. CDR3: CASSLVTSLWETQYF. The CDR3, as DNA: TGTGCCAGCAGCTTGGTGACTAGCTTATGGGAGACCCAGTACTTC.

This clone was seen more than once but under ten times. The chain has TRBV6-4 and TRBJ2-6; 11 bases fit TRBD2. Per the germline V gene, CDR1 is MRHNA and CDR2 is SNTAGT. This CDR3 region has 18 residues. V dropped 1 base and J dropped 2; count of bases not matched to a gene: 4. CDR3 amino acids: CASSDFSSGGPGANVLTF. CDR3 sequence (DNA): TGTGCCAGCAGTGACTTCTCTAGCGGGGGGCCTGGGGCCAACGTCCTGACTTTC.

The V gene is TRBV6-5, the J gene TRBJ2-7; 10 nucleotides match TRBD2. Trimming cost V 2 bases and J 5 bases; bases outside gene matches: 6. There are 15 residues in the CDR3. Germline-derived CDR1 and CDR2 are MNHEY and SVGAGI. The CDR3 DNA follows: TGTGCCAGCAGTTACCTTGGGACTAGCGAGGACGAGCAGTACTTC. Translated: CASSYLGTSEDEQYF.

The chain employs TRBV5-1 and TRBJ2-3; tentatively, D is TRBD1 (5 bases). CDR1 and CDR2 (germline): SGHRS, YFSETQ. There are 15 residues in the CDR3. Trimming removed 7 bases at V and 4 bases at J, with 19 bases between. The DNA for the CDR3 is TGCGCCAGCGCTGGGCAGGGCCCCTCCGCAGATACGCAGTATTTT. This codes for CASAGQGPSADTQYF.

V gene TRBV4-1 combines with J gene TRBJ1-5, with unresolved D. Germline-derived CDR1 and CDR2 are MGHRA and YSYEKL. The V end lost 1 base, the J end lost 0 bases, and 10 bases lay between the germline ends. The CDR3 contains 16 residues. The CDR3 coding sequence is TGCGCCAGCAGCCAAGTGAGCTCGTATAGCAATCAGCCCCAGCATTTT. Its translation: CASSQVSSYSNQPQHF.

This clone was recorded once. The chain links TRBV19 to TRBJ2-4; 9 bases align to TRBD2. The CDR3 length is 14 residues. Germline V gene lookup returns CDR1 LNHDA and CDR2 SQIVND (reference sequence). J gave up 7 bases and V 8 bases, and 9 bases lay outside the gene matches. The CDR3 sequence is CASLKRGDPNIQYF. DNA of the CDR3: TGTGCCAGTTTGAAGCGGGGGGACCCTAACATTCAGTACTTC.

This chain connects TRBV29-1 to TRBJ1-4; TRBD1 might be the D (5 bases). Trimming cost V 3 bases and J 2 bases, with 7 bases left between them. Germline V gene data show CDR1 as SQVTM and CDR2 as ANQGSEA. This CDR3 comprises 13 residues. The CDR3 DNA reads TGCAGCGTTGAGTCAGGGACTAATGAAAAACTGTTTTTT. This codes for CSVESGTNEKLFF.

The V call is TRBV27, the J call TRBJ2-1, with TRBD2 as a possible D gene (7 bases). This CDR3 has 15 residues. Germline lookup yields CDR1 MNHEY and CDR2 SMNVEV (reference sequence). V lost 8 bases, J lost 3 bases, and 17 bases lay in between. The CDR3 is CASFARGGIYNEQFF. Here the CDR3 DNA reads TGTGCCAGCTTTGCGAGGGGGGGCATCTACAATGAGCAGTTCTTC.

This clone was observed a handful of times. The V call is TRBV5-1, the J call TRBJ2-3; 15 nucleotides agree with TRBD2. The CDR3 loop spans 19 amino acids. Germline CDR1 reads SGHRS; CDR2 reads YFSETQ. V trimming: 4 bases; J trimming: 1 base; junction bases outside the gene matches: 10. In nucleotides, the CDR3 is TGCGCCAGCAGCCCCGGGGGACTAGCGGGAGGCCCTGGCACAGATACGCAGTATTTT. This codes for CASSPGGLAGGPGTDTQYF.

The chain employs TRBV25-1 and TRBJ2-4, with TRBD1 as a possible D gene (6 bases). V was trimmed by 1 base and J by 1 base, leaving 8 bases between them. The CDR3 consists of 15 residues. Germline CDR1 MGHDK, CDR2 SYGVNS. The CDR3 loop is CASSELGAAKNIQYF. In nucleotides, the CDR3 is TGTGCCAGCAGTGAATTGGGGGCTGCCAAAAACATTCAGTACTTC.

The V call is TRBV27, the J call TRBJ1-1; no firm D call. Germline V gene lookup returns CDR1 MNHEY and CDR2 SMNVEV (reference sequence). Trimming stripped 8 bases from V and 4 bases from J, with 17 bases between. The CDR3 is 14 amino acids. CDR3 residues: CASLKIGGSTEAFF. The CDR3 nucleotides are TGTGCCAGCCTCAAGATAGGAGGGTCCACTGAAGCTTTCTTT.